The rows below give T cell receptor beta chains drawn from one sample of a study of shared clonotypes between healthy human individuals. The repertoire was sequenced with immunoSEQ multiplex PCR; TCRdb's copy has only in-frame clones and lacks some. The sample carries a few million clones, roughly nine tenths recorded once. Sequenced material: naive CD4+ T cells sorted from blood. These receptors were obtained from a man in his late teens or twenties in good health. Both conserved end residues are part of each CDR3. Fields, in order: J gene, V gene, clone size, D gene, CDR3 protein, CDR3 DNA. The D gene is left open where the match is weak. Size values are once, few and many counts, or a class for expanded clones, and some rows have none.

J: TRBJ1-6
V: TRBV6-5
size: .
D: .
CDR3: CATTWGLNSPLHF
DNA: TGTGCCACGACGTGGGGACTTAATTCACCCCTCCACTTT

J: TRBJ2-7
V: TRBV9
size: .
D: .
CDR3: CASSVANGVQYF
DNA: TGTGCCAGCAGCGTAGCTAACGGGGTGCAGTACTTC

J: TRBJ2-3
V: TRBV5-5
size: once
D: .
CDR3: CASRQGTNTDTQYF
DNA: TGTGCCAGCAGGCAGGGAACCAACACAGATACGCAGTATTTT

J: TRBJ2-3
V: TRBV7-9
size: .
D: TRBD1
CDR3: CASSSNDRVLTDTQYF
DNA: TGTGCCAGCAGCTCTAACGACAGGGTCCTCACAGATACGCAGTATTTT

J: TRBJ2-1
V: TRBV11-2
size: once
D: TRBD2
CDR3: CASSLAGGLAGVDEQFF
DNA: TGTGCCAGCAGCTTAGCCGGCGGGCTAGCGGGAGTAGATGAGCAGTTCTTC

J: TRBJ2-1
V: TRBV11-2
size: .
D: TRBD2
CDR3: CASSQGTSRNNEQFF
DNA: TGTGCCAGCAGCCAAGGGACTAGCCGAAACAATGAGCAGTTCTTC

J: TRBJ2-7
V: TRBV6-1
size: .
D: TRBD1
CDR3: CASSESGTAYEQYF
DNA: TGTGCTAGCAGTGAATCCGGGACAGCCTACGAGCAGTACTTC

J: TRBJ2-7
V: TRBV6-5
size: .
D: .
CDR3: CASTADSVAYEQYF
DNA: TGTGCCAGCACCGCGGACTCGGTAGCCTACGAGCAGTACTTC

J: TRBJ1-3
V: TRBV19
size: .
D: .
CDR3: CASRSNSGNTIYF
DNA: TGTGCCAGTAGATCGAACTCTGGAAACACCATATATTTT

J: TRBJ2-5
V: TRBV29-1
size: .
D: TRBD1
CDR3: CSVDRGDRTQYF
DNA: TGCAGCGTCGACAGGGGGGACAGGACCCAGTACTTC

J: TRBJ1-4
V: TRBV5-1
size: .
D: .
CDR3: CASSPGGRATNEKLFF
DNA: TGCGCCAGCAGCCCCGGAGGCAGGGCAACTAATGAAAAACTGTTTTTT

J: TRBJ2-7
V: TRBV10-3
size: .
D: TRBD2
CDR3: CAATTSGNHEQYF
DNA: TGTGCCGCTACGACTAGCGGGAACCACGAGCAGTACTTC

J: TRBJ2-3
V: TRBV6-6
size: .
D: TRBD2
CDR3: CASRELAGGSDTQYF
DNA: TGTGCCAGCAGGGAACTAGCGGGGGGCTCAGATACGCAGTATTTT

J: TRBJ2-3
V: TRBV5-1
size: .
D: TRBD2
CDR3: CASSLAGGRADTQYF
DNA: TGCGCCAGCAGCTTAGCGGGGGGCCGGGCAGATACGCAGTATTTT

J: TRBJ1-4
V: TRBV6-5
size: .
D: .
CDR3: CASSYTYTSGNEKLFF
DNA: TGTGCCAGCAGTTACACGTACACTTCAGGGAATGAAAAACTGTTTTTT

J: TRBJ2-2
V: TRBV10-3
size: .
D: TRBD2
CDR3: CASSSSSGRRTGELFF
DNA: TGTGCCAGCAGTTCTTCTAGCGGGAGACGGACCGGGGAGCTGTTTTTT

J: TRBJ2-1
V: TRBV10-3
size: .
D: .
CDR3: CATKENVREFRNEQFF
DNA: TGTGCCACCAAGGAAAACGTAAGGGAATTTAGGAATGAGCAGTTCTTC

J: TRBJ2-5
V: TRBV19
size: .
D: TRBD2
CDR3: CASSPRGGLAGGETQYF
DNA: TGTGCCAGTAGTCCCAGGGGAGGACTAGCGGGAGGGGAGACCCAGTACTTC

J: TRBJ2-6
V: TRBV30
size: .
D: .
CDR3: CAGAGSGANVLTF
DNA: TGTGCCGGGGCGGGCTCTGGGGCCAACGTCCTGACTTTC

J: TRBJ1-6
V: TRBV7-2
size: .
D: .
CDR3: CASSLPSSLGSSPLHF
DNA: TGTGCCAGCAGCTTACCCTCGTCCCTGGGGAGTTCACCCCTCCACTTT

J: TRBJ2-2
V: TRBV19
size: .
D: .
CDR3: CASSSTGPGELFF
DNA: TGTGCCAGTAGTTCAACAGGGCCCGGGGAGCTGTTTTTT

J: TRBJ2-1
V: TRBV2
size: .
D: TRBD2
CDR3: CASSDPRLAGIINEQFF
DNA: TGTGCCAGCAGTGATCCGCGGCTAGCGGGGATTATCAATGAGCAGTTCTTC

J: TRBJ1-5
V: TRBV28
size: .
D: .
CDR3: CASSLGTLAQHF
DNA: TGTGCCAGCTCTTTAGGCACTCTGGCCCAGCATTTT

J: TRBJ2-5
V: TRBV5-1
size: .
D: TRBD1
CDR3: CASSLGQGAETQYF
DNA: TGCGCCAGCAGCTTGGGACAGGGGGCGGAAACCCAGTACTTC

J: TRBJ2-7
V: TRBV11-2
size: .
D: .
CDR3: CASSPALGAYEQYF
DNA: TGTGCCAGCAGCCCCGCCTTAGGCGCCTACGAGCAGTACTTC

J: TRBJ2-7
V: TRBV28
size: few
D: .
CDR3: CASSLRGSTYEQYF
DNA: TGTGCCAGCAGTTTGCGGGGCAGCACCTACGAGCAGTACTTC

J: TRBJ1-2
V: TRBV28
size: .
D: TRBD1
CDR3: CASGGTGGLYGYTF
DNA: TGTGCCAGCGGGGGGACAGGGGGACTCTATGGCTACACCTTC

J: TRBJ1-5
V: TRBV27
size: .
D: .
CDR3: CASRWDGNSNQPQHF
DNA: TGTGCCAGCCGATGGGACGGAAATAGCAATCAGCCCCAGCATTTT

J: TRBJ2-1
V: TRBV27
size: .
D: TRBD2
CDR3: CASSGGVYGEQFF
DNA: TGTGCCAGCAGCGGGGGGGTCTATGGGGAGCAGTTCTTC

J: TRBJ2-7
V: TRBV28
size: .
D: .
CDR3: CASTPGPSGYEQYF
DNA: TGTGCCAGCACCCCGGGACCGAGCGGCTACGAGCAGTACTTC

J: TRBJ1-1
V: TRBV6-1
size: .
D: .
CDR3: CASRGILNTEAFF
DNA: TGTGCCAGCCGGGGGATACTGAACACTGAAGCTTTCTTT

J: TRBJ2-3
V: TRBV6-1
size: .
D: .
CDR3: CASKGLLSTDTQYF
DNA: TGTGCCAGCAAGGGACTTTTAAGCACAGATACGCAGTATTTT

J: TRBJ2-5
V: TRBV5-1
size: .
D: .
CDR3: CASSLEQGQQYF
DNA: TGCGCCAGCAGCTTGGAACAGGGCCAGCAGTACTTC

J: TRBJ2-5
V: TRBV11-2
size: .
D: .
CDR3: CASSFDNQETQYF
DNA: TGTGCCAGCAGCTTTGATAACCAAGAGACCCAGTACTTC

J: TRBJ2-7
V: TRBV10-3
size: .
D: .
CDR3: CAISAGSYEQYF
DNA: TGTGCCATCAGTGCGGGGTCCTACGAGCAGTACTTC

J: TRBJ1-5
V: TRBV6-6
size: .
D: .
CDR3: CASLGQENQPQHF
DNA: TGTGCCAGCTTAGGGCAGGAGAATCAGCCCCAGCATTTT

J: TRBJ2-3
V: TRBV19
size: .
D: .
CDR3: CASSPGGLSTDTQYF
DNA: TGTGCCAGTAGTCCCGGGGGCCTTAGCACAGATACGCAGTATTTT

J: TRBJ1-1
V: TRBV5-1
size: .
D: .
CDR3: CASSLVQGHTEAFF
DNA: TGCGCCAGCAGCTTGGTCCAGGGGCACACTGAAGCTTTCTTT

J: TRBJ2-1
V: TRBV19
size: once
D: .
CDR3: CASSISASVSYNEQFF
DNA: TGTGCCAGTAGTATTTCGGCTAGCGTCTCCTACAATGAGCAGTTCTTC

J: TRBJ1-2
V: TRBV5-6
size: .
D: .
CDR3: CASSPPVGANYGYTF
DNA: TGTGCCAGCAGCCCCCCAGTAGGGGCTAACTATGGCTACACCTTC

J: TRBJ1-3
V: TRBV18
size: .
D: .
CDR3: CASSPISGSGNTIYF
DNA: TGTGCCAGCTCACCAATCTCAGGGTCTGGAAACACCATATATTTT

J: TRBJ1-6
V: TRBV6-1
size: .
D: TRBD1
CDR3: CASIRGDRENSPLHF
DNA: TGTGCCAGCATCCGGGGGGACAGGGAAAATTCACCCCTCCACTTT

J: TRBJ2-3
V: TRBV7-9
size: .
D: .
CDR3: CASSLVTPDTQYF
DNA: TGTGCCAGCAGCTTAGTAACCCCAGATACGCAGTATTTT

J: TRBJ2-3
V: TRBV30
size: .
D: .
CDR3: CALGTTDTQYF
DNA: TGTGCCTTGGGGACCACAGATACGCAGTATTTT

J: TRBJ1-1
V: TRBV6-6
size: .
D: .
CDR3: CASSLSGGSNTEAFF
DNA: TGTGCCAGCAGTCTTTCAGGCGGCTCGAACACTGAAGCTTTCTTT

J: TRBJ2-2
V: TRBV6-6
size: .
D: TRBD2
CDR3: CASSRGLAGAGELFF
DNA: TGTGCCAGCAGTCGAGGACTAGCGGGAGCAGGGGAGCTGTTTTTT